The present T cell receptor beta chain was sequenced within a study of shared clonotypes between healthy human individuals. Turning to the study itself: The donor group consisted of a couple of women and a few men, aged 18 to 49.

Clones were read by immunoSEQ multiplex PCR, and TCRdb kept only the in-frame ones, dropping some. This sample yields more than 2,000,000 clones, of which approximately 94% are seen a single time; about 0.13% belongs to the top ten. Study-level findings and limits: Compared with memory subsets, naive subsets generally had larger estimated richness. Donor clonotype sharing was expected to depend on sequencing depth.

With regard to this clone: The antigen is not known.

This sequence was found in a man aged 18 to 30 in good health. The source material was naive CD4+ T cells sorted from blood. Subset noted: CD45RA+ positively selected.

CDR3 sequence reads: CASSSLSADTQYF. The CDR3 bases are TGTGCCAGCAGCTCCTTGTCCGCGGATACGCAGTATTTT. The rearrangement uses TRBV11-3 and TRBJ2-3; D is ambiguous. The CDR3 has 13 residues. The germline V and J ends were trimmed by 4 bases and 6 bases, with 11 bases remaining between them. From germline, CDR1 is SGHNT and CDR2 YENEEA.